These 20 T cell receptor beta chains share one sample of origin, sequenced in a study of Tregs in tolerant kidney transplant recipients. The assay was immunoSEQ multiplex PCR, and TCRdb's table has in-frame clones only and misses some. The table records approximately 60,000 clones, 87% of them present only once. Recipients received nonmyeloablative bone marrow transplants from related graft donors, with transient mixed chimerism. The sample consisted of CD4+ T cells from blood (PBMCs), taken 6 months after the transplant. These receptors were obtained from a human patient who received a combined kidney and bone marrow transplant. Some T cells may originate from the graft donor.

This chain connects TRBV11-2 to TRBJ2-1, with TRBD1 as a possible D gene (6 bases). Trimming took 3 bases from V and 10 from J, leaving 7 bases between them. This CDR3 comprises 11 residues. Germline CDR1 reads SGHAT; CDR2 reads FQNNGV. CDR3 in DNA: TGTGCCAGCAGCTTTGGGGGCGAGCAGTTCTTC. This codes for CASSFGGEQFF. Full variable domain (remainder filled in from reference TRBV11-2 and TRBJ2-1): EAGVAQSPRYKIIEKRQSVAFWCNPISGHATLYWYQQILGQGPKLLIQFQNNGVVDDSQLPKDRFSAERLKGVDSTLKIQPAKLEDSAVYLCASSFGGEQFFGPGTRLTVL.

The chain links TRBV15 to TRBJ1-4; D is unclear. Trimming cost V 0 bases and J 5 bases, with 10 bases left between them. The CDR3 covers 15 residues. Germline CDR1 is LNHNV and CDR2 is YYDKDF (reference sequence). The CDR3 DNA is TGTGCCACCAGCAGAGAGGGCCAGCTAAATGAAAAACTGTTTTTT. It codes for CATSREGQLNEKLFF.

The chain combines TRBV11-2 with TRBJ2-2; D is unclear. This CDR3 comprises 14 residues. Trimming left V 0 bases short and J 2 bases short, with 4 bases between. Germline V gene sequence: CDR1 SGHAT, CDR2 FQNNGV. In DNA form, the CDR3 reads TGTGCCAGCAGCTTAGATTATAACACCGGGGAGCTGTTTTTT. This sequence encodes CASSLDYNTGELFF. The full variable domain, rest sourced from reference TRBV11-2 and TRBJ2-2, is EAGVAQSPRYKIIEKRQSVAFWCNPISGHATLYWYQQILGQGPKLLIQFQNNGVVDDSQLPKDRFSAERLKGVDSTLKIQPAKLEDSAVYLCASSLDYNTGELFFGEGSRLTVL.

This clone was recorded only once. This chain connects TRBV18 to TRBJ1-4; a possible D gene is TRBD1 (6 bases). Trimming took off 2 bases at V and 12 bases at J, with 22 bases between the two ends. Germline V CDR1 and CDR2: KGHSH, LQKENI. The CDR3 runs 16 residues. CDR3: CASSPITRTANFELFF. Here the CDR3 DNA reads TGTGCCAGCTCACCAATTACCCGGACAGCAAATTTTGAACTGTTTTTT. Looking up the rest from reference TRBV18 and TRBJ1-4 gives the full variable domain: NAGVMQNPRHLVRRRGQEARLRCSPMKGHSHVYWYRQLPEEGLKFMVYLQKENIIDESGMPKERFSAEFPKEGPSILRIQQVVRGDSAAYFCASSPITRTANFELFFGSGTQLSVL.

The gene calls are TRBV4-2 and TRBJ1-2, with D unresolved. With 1 base removed from V and 13 bases from J, the gap between germline ends came to 16 bases. CDR1 is LGHNA and CDR2 is YNFKEQ in the germline V gene. This CDR3 comprises 13 residues. The CDR3 sequence: CASSQAREMVSTF. The CDR3 nucleotides read TGTGCCAGCAGCCAAGCCCGGGAGATGGTTTCCACCTTC.

The rearrangement joins TRBV25-1 to TRBJ2-7, with a tentative D call TRBD2 (5 bases). Trimming removed 6 bases at V and 4 bases at J, with 19 bases between. The germline V gene has CDR1 MGHDK and CDR2 SYGVNS. This CDR3 contains 15 residues. The CDR3 sequence is CASRGPERYEYEQYF. In DNA, the CDR3 is TGTGCCAGCAGAGGTCCGGAGCGGTACGAATACGAGCAGTACTTC.

The J gene is TRBJ2-2, the V gene TRBV9, with D unresolved. Germline CDR1 reads SGDLS; CDR2 reads YYNGEE. V lost 0 bases to trimming and J lost 1 base, with 7 bases between them. The CDR3 is made up of 15 amino acids. The DNA of the CDR3 is TGTGCCAGCAGCGTAGGAGGTGGGAACACCGGGGAGCTGTTTTTT. Translation: CASSVGGGNTGELFF.

This chain joins TRBV27 and TRBJ1-2; perhaps TRBD1 as D (6 bases). Germline-derived CDR1 and CDR2 are MNHEY and SMNVEV (reference sequence). CDR3 length: 14 amino acids. Trimming removed 10 bases from V and 8 bases from J, with 23 bases in between. The CDR3 is CATRDLDRPGGYTF. The CDR3 DNA reads TGTGCCACCAGGGATCTAGACAGGCCGGGAGGCTACACCTTC.

This clone was picked up one time. The chain is built from TRBV7-2 and TRBJ2-2; D unresolved. This CDR3 region has 14 residues. The germline V gene has CDR1 SGHTA and CDR2 FQGNSA. The V end was cut by 1 base, the J end by 6 bases, with 9 bases between. The CDR3: CASSLELLAGELFF. CDR3 nucleotides: TGTGCCAGCAGCTTAGAACTCCTAGCCGGGGAGCTGTTTTTT.

V gene TRBV2 combines with J gene TRBJ2-2; weak D call: TRBD2 (5 bases). Germline values: CDR1 SNHLY, CDR2 FYNNEI. V was pared by 8 bases and J by 7 bases, with 23 bases between. The CDR3 consists of 16 residues. The CDR3 sequence: CASSREGIRLGGELFF. CDR3 nucleotide sequence: TGTGCCAGCTCGAGAGAGGGAATAAGATTGGGCGGGGAGCTGTTTTTT.

The gene calls are TRBV25-1 and TRBJ2-2; D ambiguous. CDR1 MGHDK and CDR2 SYGVNS come from the germline V gene. This CDR3 has 16 amino acids. The V end lost 4 bases, the J end lost 1 base, and 13 bases lay between the germline ends. The CDR3 loop reads CASSATLKWNTGELFF. The CDR3 region has the DNA TGTGCCAGCAGTGCAACATTGAAATGGAACACCGGGGAGCTGTTTTTT.

The chain joins TRBV5-6 to TRBJ2-3; tentatively, D is TRBD2 (5 bases). Trimming left V 4 bases short and J 7 bases short, with 19 bases between. Germline CDR1 is SGHDT and CDR2 is YYEEEE. The CDR3 is made up of 15 amino acids. The CDR3 DNA sequence: TGTGCCAGCAGCGCACTACTTCGGGGTGTCAATACGCAGTATTTT. Its protein is CASSALLRGVNTQYF.

Only one count was recorded for this clone. This chain connects TRBV9 to TRBJ1-6; 10 bases fit TRBD1. After removal of 1 base from V and 6 bases from J, the junction contained 7 bases not matched to a gene. The CDR3 extends over 17 amino acids. CDR1 SGDLS and CDR2 YYNGEE come from the germline V gene. CDR3 loop: CASSVSDRGRTNSPLHF. The CDR3 DNA reads TGTGCCAGCAGCGTATCTGACAGGGGGCGAACTAATTCACCCCTCCACTTT. Supplemented by reference TRBV9 and TRBJ1-6, the full variable domain reads DSGVTQTPKHLITATGQRVTLRCSPRSGDLSVYWYQQSLDQGLQFLIQYYNGEERAKGNILERFSAQQFPDLHSELNLSSLELGDSALYFCASSVSDRGRTNSPLHFGNGTRLTVT.

In DNA form, the CDR3 reads TGTGCCAGCAGCTCTAGGCCAACGGACAGGCCCTTGGAGCCCCAGCATTTT. Translated, it gives CASSSRPTDRPLEPQHF. The gene calls are TRBV7-2 and TRBJ1-5, with 7 bases identical to TRBD1. The CDR3 is 17 residues long. The J segment lost 8 bases and the V segment lost 4 bases, leaving 17 bases of the junction unmatched. Per the germline V gene, CDR1 is SGHTA and CDR2 is FQGNSA. Full variable domain (outside the CDR3, taken from reference TRBV7-2 and TRBJ1-5): GAGVSQSPSNKVTEKGKDVELRCDPISGHTALYWYRQSLGQGLEFLIYFQGNSAPDKSGLPSDRFSAERTGGSVSTLTIQRTQQEDSAVYLCASSSRPTDRPLEPQHFGDGTRLSIL.

The table lists this clone with a count of one. This sequence joins TRBV21-1 and TRBJ2-1; TRBD2 reflects the table's D call only, with no check against the DNA. TRBV21-1 is tagged as a pseudogene. The CDR3 consists of 17 residues. The CDR3 sequence: CASSNKEREISYNEQFF. CDR3 sequence (DNA): TGTGCCAGCAGCAATAAGGAGCGGGAGATATCCTACAATGAGCAGTTCTTC.

V and J are TRBV7-2 and TRBJ1-1; possible D gene TRBD1, 6 bases. The CDR3 extends over 15 amino acids. V was trimmed by 0 bases and J by 10 bases, leaving 18 bases between them. From germline, CDR1 is SGHTA and CDR2 FQGNSA. CDR3 protein: CASSLATGLLELAFF. The CDR3 bases are TGTGCCAGCAGCTTAGCCACAGGGCTGTTGGAGTTAGCTTTCTTT. Complete variable domain (other parts from reference TRBV7-2 and TRBJ1-1): GAGVSQSPSNKVTEKGKDVELRCDPISGHTALYWYRQSLGQGLEFLIYFQGNSAPDKSGLPSDRFSAERTGGSVSTLTIQRTQQEDSAVYLCASSLATGLLELAFFGQGTRLTVV.

This clone came up once. The V call is TRBV9, the J call TRBJ2-2; TRBD2 agrees at 7 bases. Germline V gene sequence: CDR1 SGDLS, CDR2 YYNGEE. The V and J ends lost 0 bases and 0 bases, in that order; junction bases with no gene match: 5. The CDR3 sequence is 17 residues long. The CDR3 sequence is CASSVASGYANTGELFF. CDR3 DNA: TGTGCCAGCAGCGTAGCTAGCGGATACGCGAACACCGGGGAGCTGTTTTTT.

The chain recombines TRBV19 with TRBJ1-5, with TRBD1 as a possible D gene (5 bases). Trimming stripped 3 bases from V and 3 bases from J, with 12 bases between. The CDR3 covers 15 residues. Germline V gives CDR1 LNHDA, CDR2 SQIVND (reference sequence). CDR3 sequence (DNA): TGTGCCAGTAGTATCCGCCTAGGGGACAATCAGCCCCAGCATTTT. It codes for CASSIRLGDNQPQHF. The full variable domain, rest sourced from reference TRBV19 and TRBJ1-5, is DGGITQSPKYLFRKEGQNVTLSCEQNLNHDAMYWYRQDPGQGLRLIYYSQIVNDFQKGDIAEGYSVSREKKESFPLTVTSAQKNPTAFYLCASSIRLGDNQPQHFGDGTRLSIL.

The chain combines TRBV7-9 with TRBJ2-4, with D maybe TRBD1 (5 bases). Germline values: CDR1 SEHNR, CDR2 FQNEAQ (reference sequence). This CDR3 region has 15 residues. The V end was cut by 0 bases, the J end by 1 base, with 7 bases between. CDR3 in amino acids: CASSLAAGAKNIQYF. CDR3 nucleotides: TGTGCCAGCAGCTTAGCAGCAGGGGCCAAAAACATTCAGTACTTC.

The J gene is TRBJ1-3, the V gene TRBV7-9; D gene uncertain. This CDR3 region has 18 residues. Trimming stripped 5 bases from V and 2 bases from J, with 22 bases between. Germline CDR1 and CDR2: SEHNR and FQNEAQ (reference sequence). The CDR3 nucleotides read TGTGCCAGCAGCCCCAGAGGGTTATGGGAGGCGGCTGGAAACACCATATATTTT. Protein product: CASSPRGLWEAAGNTIYF.